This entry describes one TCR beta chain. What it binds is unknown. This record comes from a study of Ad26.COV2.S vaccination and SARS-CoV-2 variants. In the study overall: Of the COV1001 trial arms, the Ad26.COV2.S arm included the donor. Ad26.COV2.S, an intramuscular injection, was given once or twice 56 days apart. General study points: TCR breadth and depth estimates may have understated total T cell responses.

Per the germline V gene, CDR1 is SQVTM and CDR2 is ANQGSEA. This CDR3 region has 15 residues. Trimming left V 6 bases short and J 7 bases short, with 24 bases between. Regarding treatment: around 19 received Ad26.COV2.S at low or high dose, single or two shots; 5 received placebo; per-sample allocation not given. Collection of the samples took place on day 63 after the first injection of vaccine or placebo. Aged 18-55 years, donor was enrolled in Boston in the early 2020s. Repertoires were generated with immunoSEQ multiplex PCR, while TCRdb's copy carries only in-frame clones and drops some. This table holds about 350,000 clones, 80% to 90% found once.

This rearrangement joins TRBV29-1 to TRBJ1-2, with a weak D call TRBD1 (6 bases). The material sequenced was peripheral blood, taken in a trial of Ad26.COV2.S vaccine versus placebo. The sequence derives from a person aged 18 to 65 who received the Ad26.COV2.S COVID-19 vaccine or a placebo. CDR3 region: CSVTDSRDISTGYTF. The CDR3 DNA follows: TGCAGCGTGACAGATAGCCGGGACATCAGTACTGGCTACACCTTC. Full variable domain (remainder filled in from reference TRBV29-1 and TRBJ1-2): SAVISQKPSRDICQRGTSLTIQCQVDSQVTMMFWYRQQPGQSLTLIATANQGSEATYESGFVIDKFPISRPNLTFSTLTVSNMSPEDSSIYLCSVTDSRDISTGYTFGSGTRLTVV.